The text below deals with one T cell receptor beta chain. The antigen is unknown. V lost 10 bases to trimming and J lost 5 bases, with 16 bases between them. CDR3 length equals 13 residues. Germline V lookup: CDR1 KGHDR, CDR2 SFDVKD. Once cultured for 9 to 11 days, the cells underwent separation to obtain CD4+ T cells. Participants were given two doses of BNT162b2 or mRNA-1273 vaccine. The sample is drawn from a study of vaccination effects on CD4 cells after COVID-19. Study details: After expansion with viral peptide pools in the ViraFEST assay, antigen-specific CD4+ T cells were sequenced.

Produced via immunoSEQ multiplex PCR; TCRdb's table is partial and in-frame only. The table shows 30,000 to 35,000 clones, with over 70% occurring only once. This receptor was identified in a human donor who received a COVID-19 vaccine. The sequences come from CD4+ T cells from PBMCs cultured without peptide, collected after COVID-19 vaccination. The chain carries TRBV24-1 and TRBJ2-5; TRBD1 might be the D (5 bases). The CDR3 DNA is TGTGCCACTTCGAAAACAGGTGTGGAGACCCAGTACTTC. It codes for CATSKTGVETQYF.